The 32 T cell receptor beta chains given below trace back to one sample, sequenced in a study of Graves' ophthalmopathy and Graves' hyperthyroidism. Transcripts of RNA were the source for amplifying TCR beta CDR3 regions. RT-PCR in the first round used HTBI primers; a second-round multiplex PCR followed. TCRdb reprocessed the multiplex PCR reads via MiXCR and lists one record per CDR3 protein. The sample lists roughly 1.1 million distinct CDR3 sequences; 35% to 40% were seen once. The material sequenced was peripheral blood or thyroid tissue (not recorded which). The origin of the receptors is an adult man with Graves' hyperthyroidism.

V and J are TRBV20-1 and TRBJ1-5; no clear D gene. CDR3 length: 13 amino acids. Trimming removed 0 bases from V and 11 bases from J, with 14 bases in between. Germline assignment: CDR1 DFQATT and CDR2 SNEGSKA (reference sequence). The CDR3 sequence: CSARDSGGSTQHF. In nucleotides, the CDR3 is TGCAGTGCTAGAGATTCGGGTGGATCAACCCAGCATTTT.

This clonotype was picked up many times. The CDR3 DNA is TGTGCCAGCAGTTTGGTCGGTGGCGGAGTAAACTATGGCTACACCTTC. This translates into CASSLVGGGVNYGYTF. The chain is built from TRBV12-3 or TRBV12-4 and TRBJ1-2; unclear D gene. The length of the CDR3 is 16 residues. The ends were cut back, 3 bases at V and 2 bases at J, with 16 bases in the middle.

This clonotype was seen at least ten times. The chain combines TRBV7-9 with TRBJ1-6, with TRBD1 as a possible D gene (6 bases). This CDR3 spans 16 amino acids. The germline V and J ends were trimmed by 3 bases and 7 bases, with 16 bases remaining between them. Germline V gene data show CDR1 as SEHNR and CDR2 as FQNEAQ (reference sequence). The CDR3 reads CASSFSRQADNSPLHF. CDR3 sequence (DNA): TGTGCCAGCAGCTTCTCTCGACAGGCCGACAATTCACCCCTCCACTTT.

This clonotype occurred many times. The CDR3, as DNA: TGTGCCAGCAGCCGCGCGACACAATCATTGTGGGAGCAGTACTTC. Protein product: CASSRATQSLWEQYF. The chain recombines TRBV7-2 with TRBJ2-7, with D uncertain. V lost 5 bases and J lost 7, with 21 bases in between. The CDR3 runs 15 residues. Germline loops: CDR1 SGHTA, CDR2 FQGNSA.

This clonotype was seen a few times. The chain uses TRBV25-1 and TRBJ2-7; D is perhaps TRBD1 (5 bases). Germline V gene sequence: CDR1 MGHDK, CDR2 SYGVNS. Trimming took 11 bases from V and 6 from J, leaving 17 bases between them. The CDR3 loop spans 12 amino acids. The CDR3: CAVQQGLLEQYF. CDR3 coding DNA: TGTGCCGTTCAGCAGGGCCTTCTCGAGCAGTACTTC.

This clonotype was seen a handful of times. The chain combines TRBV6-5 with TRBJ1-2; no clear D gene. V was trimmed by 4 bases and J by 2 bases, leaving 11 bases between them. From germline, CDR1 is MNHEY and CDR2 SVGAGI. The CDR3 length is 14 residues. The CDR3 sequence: CASSSGQQNYGYTF. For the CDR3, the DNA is TGTGCCAGCAGTTCCGGCCAGCAAAACTATGGCTACACCTTC.

CDR3 nucleotide sequence: TGTGCCAGCAGTGAAGGTGTGGGTTGGACATCGGTCGGCTATGGCTACACCTTC. Protein product: CASSEGVGWTSVGYGYTF. The chain joins TRBV12-3 or TRBV12-4 to TRBJ1-2, with D perhaps TRBD1 (5 bases). The CDR3 totals 18 residues. Between the trimmed V and J ends, which lost 5 bases and 4 bases, there was a span of 26 bases.

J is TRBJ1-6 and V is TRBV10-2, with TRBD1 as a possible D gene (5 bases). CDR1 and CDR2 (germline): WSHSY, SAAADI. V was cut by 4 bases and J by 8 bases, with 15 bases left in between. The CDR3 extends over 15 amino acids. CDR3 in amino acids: CASSADRVIDSPLHF. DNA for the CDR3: TGCGCCAGCAGTGCCGACAGAGTGATCGATTCACCCCTCCACTTT.

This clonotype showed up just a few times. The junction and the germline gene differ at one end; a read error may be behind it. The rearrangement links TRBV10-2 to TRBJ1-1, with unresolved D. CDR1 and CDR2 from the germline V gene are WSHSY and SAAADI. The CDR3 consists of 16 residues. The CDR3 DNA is TGTGCAACGAAGCCAGCAGCCAACCTTGGGAACACTGAAGCTTTCTTT. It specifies CATKPAANLGNTEAFF.

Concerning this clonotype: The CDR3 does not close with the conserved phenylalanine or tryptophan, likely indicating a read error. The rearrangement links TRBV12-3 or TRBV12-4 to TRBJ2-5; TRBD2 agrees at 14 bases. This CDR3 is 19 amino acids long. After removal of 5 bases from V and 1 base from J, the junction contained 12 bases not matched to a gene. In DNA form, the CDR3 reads TGTGCCAGCAGTGAAATAGGACTAGCGGGAGGTTGGGTCCAAGAGACCCAGTACCTC. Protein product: CASSEIGLAGGWVQETQYL.

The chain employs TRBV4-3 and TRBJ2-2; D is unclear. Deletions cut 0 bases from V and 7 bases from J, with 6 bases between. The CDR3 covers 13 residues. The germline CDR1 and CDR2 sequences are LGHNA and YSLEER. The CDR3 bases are TGCGCCAGCAGCCAAGATCTCGTCGGGGAGCTGTTTTTT. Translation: CASSQDLVGELFF.

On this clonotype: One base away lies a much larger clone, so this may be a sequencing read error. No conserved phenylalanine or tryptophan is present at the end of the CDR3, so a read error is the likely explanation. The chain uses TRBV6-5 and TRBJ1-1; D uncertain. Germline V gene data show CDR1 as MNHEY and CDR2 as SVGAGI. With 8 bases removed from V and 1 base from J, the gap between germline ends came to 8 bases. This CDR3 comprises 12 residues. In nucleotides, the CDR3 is TGTGCCAGCGAGAATAGGAACACTGAAGCTTTCTCT. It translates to CASENRNTEAFS.

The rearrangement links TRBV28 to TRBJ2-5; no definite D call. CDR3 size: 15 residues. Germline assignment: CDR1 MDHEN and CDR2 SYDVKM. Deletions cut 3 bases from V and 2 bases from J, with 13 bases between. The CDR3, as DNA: TGTGCCAGCAGTTTCTTCTCCGTGGGGCAAGAGACCCAGTACTTC. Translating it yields CASSFFSVGQETQYF.

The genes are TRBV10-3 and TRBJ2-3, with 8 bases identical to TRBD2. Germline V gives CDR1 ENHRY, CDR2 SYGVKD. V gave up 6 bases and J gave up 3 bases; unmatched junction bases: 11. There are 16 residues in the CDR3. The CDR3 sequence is CAIRARQAGVTDTQYF. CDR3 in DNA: TGTGCCATCAGGGCCCGCCAAGCGGGAGTTACAGATACGCAGTATTTT.

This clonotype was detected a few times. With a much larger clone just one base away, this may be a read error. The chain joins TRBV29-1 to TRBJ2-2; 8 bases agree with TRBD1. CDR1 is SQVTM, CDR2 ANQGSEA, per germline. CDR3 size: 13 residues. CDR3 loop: CSVVTGGSGELLF. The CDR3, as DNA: TGCAGCGTGGTAACAGGGGGATCCGGGGAGCTGCTTTTT.

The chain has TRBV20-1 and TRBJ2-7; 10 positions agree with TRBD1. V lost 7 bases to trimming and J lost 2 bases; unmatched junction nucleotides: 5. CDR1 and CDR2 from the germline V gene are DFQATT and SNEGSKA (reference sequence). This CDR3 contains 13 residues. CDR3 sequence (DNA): TGCAGTGAGTCTGGACAGGGGGCCTACGAGCAGTACTTC. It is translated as CSESGQGAYEQYF.

CDR3 sequence: CASGETGNTF. The CDR3 DNA follows: TGTGCCAGCGGGGAAACTGGAAACACCTTC. This chain uses TRBV6-5 with TRBJ1-2; D ambiguous. Trimming stripped 8 bases from V and 12 bases from J, with 13 bases between. The germline gives CDR1 MNHEY, CDR2 SVGAGI. There are 10 residues in the CDR3.

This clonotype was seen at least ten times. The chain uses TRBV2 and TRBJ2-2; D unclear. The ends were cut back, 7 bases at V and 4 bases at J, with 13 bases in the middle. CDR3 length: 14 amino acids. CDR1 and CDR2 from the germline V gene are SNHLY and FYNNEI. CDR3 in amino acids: CASILEAGTGELFF. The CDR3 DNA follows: TGTGCCAGCATTTTAGAGGCTGGCACCGGGGAGCTGTTTTTT.

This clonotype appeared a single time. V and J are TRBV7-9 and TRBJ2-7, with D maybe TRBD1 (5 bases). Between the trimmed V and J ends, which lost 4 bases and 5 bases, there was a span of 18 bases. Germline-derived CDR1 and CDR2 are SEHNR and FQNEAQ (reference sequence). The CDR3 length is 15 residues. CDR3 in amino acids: CASSSTERPFHEQYF. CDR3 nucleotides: TGTGCCAGCAGCTCGACAGAGCGTCCGTTCCACGAGCAGTACTTC.

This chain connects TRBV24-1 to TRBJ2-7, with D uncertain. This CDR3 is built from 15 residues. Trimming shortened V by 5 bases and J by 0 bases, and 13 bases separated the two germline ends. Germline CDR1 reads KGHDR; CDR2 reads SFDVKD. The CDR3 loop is CATSARNIHSYEQYF. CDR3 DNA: TGTGCCACCAGTGCGCGGAACATCCACTCCTACGAGCAGTACTTC.

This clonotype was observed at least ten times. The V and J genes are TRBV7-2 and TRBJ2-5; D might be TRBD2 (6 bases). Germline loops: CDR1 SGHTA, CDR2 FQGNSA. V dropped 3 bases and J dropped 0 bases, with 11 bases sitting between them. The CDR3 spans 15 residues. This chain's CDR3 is CASSFKAGYQETQYF. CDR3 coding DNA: TGTGCCAGCAGCTTTAAGGCGGGGTACCAAGAGACCCAGTACTTC. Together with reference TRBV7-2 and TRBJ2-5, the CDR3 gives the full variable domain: GAGVSQSPSNKVTEKGKDVELRCDPISGHTALYWYRQSLGQGLEFLIYFQGNSAPDKSGLPSDRFSAERTGGSVSTLTIQRTQQEDSAVYLCASSFKAGYQETQYFGPGTRLLVL.

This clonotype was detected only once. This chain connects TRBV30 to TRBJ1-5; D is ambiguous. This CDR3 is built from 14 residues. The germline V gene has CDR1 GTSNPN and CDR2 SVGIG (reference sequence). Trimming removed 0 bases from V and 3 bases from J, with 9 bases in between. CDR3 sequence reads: CAWSVPLNNQPQHF. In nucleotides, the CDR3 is TGTGCCTGGAGTGTACCACTCAACAATCAGCCCCAGCATTTT. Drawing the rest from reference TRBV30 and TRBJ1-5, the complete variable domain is SQTIHQWPATLVQPVGSPLSLECTVEGTSNPNLYWYRQAAGRGLQLLFYSVGIGQISSEVPQNLSASRPQDRQFILSSKKLLLSDSGFYLCAWSVPLNNQPQHFGDGTRLSIL.

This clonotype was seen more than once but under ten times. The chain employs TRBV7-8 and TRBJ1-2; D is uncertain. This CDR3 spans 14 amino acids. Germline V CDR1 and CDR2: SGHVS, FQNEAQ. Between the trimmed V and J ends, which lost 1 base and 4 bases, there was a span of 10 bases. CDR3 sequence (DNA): TGTGCCAGCAGCTTAGTTGCCAGGTCCTATGGCTACACCTTC. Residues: CASSLVARSYGYTF.

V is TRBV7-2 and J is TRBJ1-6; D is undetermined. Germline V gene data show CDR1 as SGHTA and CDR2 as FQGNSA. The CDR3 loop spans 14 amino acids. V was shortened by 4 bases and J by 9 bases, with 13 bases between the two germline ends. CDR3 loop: CASSSGLAASPLHF. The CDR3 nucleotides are TGTGCCAGCAGCTCCGGGCTAGCGGCTTCACCCCTCCACTTT.

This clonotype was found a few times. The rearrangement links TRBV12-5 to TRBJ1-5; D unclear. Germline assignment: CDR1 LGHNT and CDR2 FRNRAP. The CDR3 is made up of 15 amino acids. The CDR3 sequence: CASSYSPGILQPQHF. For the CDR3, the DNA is TGTGCCAGCAGTTACTCCCCTGGAATATTGCAGCCCCAGCATTTT.

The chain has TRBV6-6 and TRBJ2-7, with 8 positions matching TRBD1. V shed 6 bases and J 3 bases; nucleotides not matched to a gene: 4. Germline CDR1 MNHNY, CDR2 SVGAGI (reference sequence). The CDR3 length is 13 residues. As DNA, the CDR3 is TGTGCCAGCAGGTCGACAGGGGTCTACGAGCAGTACTTC. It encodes CASRSTGVYEQYF.

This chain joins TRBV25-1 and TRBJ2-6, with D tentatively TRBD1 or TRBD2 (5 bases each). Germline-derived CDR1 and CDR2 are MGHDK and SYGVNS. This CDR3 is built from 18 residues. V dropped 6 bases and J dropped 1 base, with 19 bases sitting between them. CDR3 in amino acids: CASSPSSGAQSGANVLTF. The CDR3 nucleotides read TGTGCCAGCAGCCCGTCTTCCGGGGCACAATCTGGGGCCAACGTCCTGACTTTC.

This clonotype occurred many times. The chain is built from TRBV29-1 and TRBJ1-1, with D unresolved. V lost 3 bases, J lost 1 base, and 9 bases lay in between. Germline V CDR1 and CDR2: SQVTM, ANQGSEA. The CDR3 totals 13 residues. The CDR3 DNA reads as TGCAGCGTTGAGGCCTTGCCGAACACTGAAGCTTTCTTT. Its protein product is CSVEALPNTEAFF.

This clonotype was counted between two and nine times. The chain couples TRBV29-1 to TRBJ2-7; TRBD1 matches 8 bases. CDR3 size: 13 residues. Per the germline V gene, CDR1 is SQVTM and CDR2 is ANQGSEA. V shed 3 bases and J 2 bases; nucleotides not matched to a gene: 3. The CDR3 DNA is TGCAGCGTTGAGGGGACAGGACCCTACGAGCAGTACTTC. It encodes CSVEGTGPYEQYF.

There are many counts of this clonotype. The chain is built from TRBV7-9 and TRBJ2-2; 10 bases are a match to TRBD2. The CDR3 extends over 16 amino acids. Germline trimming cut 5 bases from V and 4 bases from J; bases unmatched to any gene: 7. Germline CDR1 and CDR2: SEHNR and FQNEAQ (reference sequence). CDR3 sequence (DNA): TGTGCCAGCAGCATCGCCGGGACTAGCGTCACCGGGGAGCTGTTTTTT. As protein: CASSIAGTSVTGELFF.

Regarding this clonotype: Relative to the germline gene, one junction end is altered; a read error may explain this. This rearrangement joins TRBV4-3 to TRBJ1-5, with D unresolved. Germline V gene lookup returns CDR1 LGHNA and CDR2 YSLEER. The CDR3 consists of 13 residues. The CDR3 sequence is CASSQDRGKPHHF. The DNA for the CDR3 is TGCGCCAGCAGCCAAGATCGTGGAAAGCCCCATCATTTT.

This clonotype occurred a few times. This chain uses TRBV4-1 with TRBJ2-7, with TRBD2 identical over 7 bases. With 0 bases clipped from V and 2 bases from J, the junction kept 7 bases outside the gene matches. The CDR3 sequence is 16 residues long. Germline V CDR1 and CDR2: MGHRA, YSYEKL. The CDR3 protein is CASSQDRGGRPYEQYF. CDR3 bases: TGCGCCAGCAGCCAAGATCGGGGAGGGAGACCCTACGAGCAGTACTTC.